Below, one T cell receptor beta chain is given with its context. This clonotype has a handful of counts. Its antigen target is currently unknown. There are no base qualities to consult, and no much larger clone falls within one base. This sample was included in a study of response to subunit inactivated influenza vaccine (dated by TCRdb to about 2018). A note on the overall study: The study used deep quantitative T cell receptor repertoire profiling to track responses to a trivalent subunit inactivated influenza vaccine. Paper-wide results and their limitations: The authors suggested that each seasonal influenza vaccination may recruit only a limited number of new T cells.

From a lookup of the germline V gene, CDR1 and CDR2 are MGHDK and SYGVNS. V is pruned by 6 bases and J by 7 bases, leaving 8 bases of the junction without a gene match. The CDR3 covers 13 residues, taking in both the cysteine and the phenylalanine. The DNA shown is the 39-base CDR3, in frame from base 1. Library creation used RT-PCR. Instrument on record: Illumina HiSeq 2500. TCRdb took the public reads, trimmed them with fastp at Q25, ran MiXCR for clone calling and kept in-frame beta chains. One record per CDR3 amino acid sequence lists the most common genes and DNA. The sample includes roughly 760,000 distinct CDR3 sequences, with roughly 20% observed a single time. The biggest ten clones account for approximately 10% of the sample.

The TCR originated in a middle-aged man who received an inactivated influenza vaccine. Donor details come from another sample of the same person, matched by shared clones. Material: PBMCs from blood, obtained more than 4 days after vaccination. The chain employs TRBV25-1 and TRBJ2-5, with 7 junctional bases fitting TRBD2. The CDR3 protein is CASSDIWEGTQYF. The DNA sequence is TGTGCCAGCAGCGACATTTGGGAGGGGACCCAGTACTTC.